These 13 T cell receptor beta chains share one sample of origin, sequenced in a study of Graves' ophthalmopathy and Graves' hyperthyroidism. Using RNA transcripts, the TCR beta CDR3 regions were amplified. First-round RT-PCR with HTBI primers preceded a second-round multiplex PCR. TCRdb re-analysed the multiplex PCR reads in MiXCR, keeping a single row per CDR3 protein. The sample lists 200,000 to 250,000 distinct CDR3 sequences, approximately 21% occurring once. The sequenced material came from peripheral blood. Source of these receptors: a woman aged 50 to 65 with Graves' ophthalmopathy.

There are many counts of this clonotype. The chain recombines TRBV5-1 with TRBJ1-1; possible D gene TRBD1, 5 bases. Germline loops: CDR1 SGHRS, CDR2 YFSETQ. The CDR3 totals 12 residues. V lost 7 bases to trimming and J lost 0 bases, with 7 bases between them. This CDR3 is CASRQMNTEAFF. The CDR3 bases are TGCGCCAGCCGACAGATGAACACTGAAGCTTTCTTT.

This clonotype was observed at least ten times. The gene calls are TRBV20-1 and TRBJ2-7, with no clear D. The CDR3 covers 14 residues. Germline CDR1 DFQATT, CDR2 SNEGSKA (reference sequence). Trimming took off 7 bases at V and 2 bases at J, with 18 bases between the two ends. The CDR3 region is CSVSIPRAPYEQYF. CDR3 nucleotides: TGCAGTGTTAGCATTCCCCGGGCCCCCTACGAGCAGTACTTC.

This clonotype was counted ten times or more. The rearrangement uses TRBV28 and TRBJ1-5, with D possibly matching TRBD1 (6 bases). Trimming shortened V by 6 bases and J by 3 bases, and 12 bases separated the two germline ends. The CDR3 is 14 residues long. CDR1 and CDR2 (germline): MDHEN, SYDVKM. The CDR3 region has the DNA TGTGCCAGCAGAGGAAGGACAGACAATCAGCCCCAGCATTTT. Encoded protein: CASRGRTDNQPQHF.

Ten or more counts support this clonotype. The V call is TRBV5-1, the J call TRBJ2-2; D gene ambiguous. Germline V gene sequence: CDR1 SGHRS, CDR2 YFSETQ. Trimming took 4 bases from V and 0 from J, leaving 13 bases between them. This CDR3 is 16 amino acids long. CDR3 bases: TGCGCCAGCAGCGTGGTTGCAGGTCCGAACACCGGGGAGCTGTTTTTT. It encodes CASSVVAGPNTGELFF.

Many counts were recorded for this clonotype. The V call is TRBV30, the J call TRBJ1-5, with a weak D call TRBD1 (6 bases). CDR1 GTSNPN and CDR2 SVGIG come from the germline V gene (reference sequence). The CDR3 loop spans 15 amino acids. Trimming took 2 bases from V and 0 from J, leaving 11 bases between them. CDR3 nucleotides: TGTGCCTGGAGTATACCCAGGGGTAGCAATCAGCCCCAGCATTTT. Amino acid sequence: CAWSIPRGSNQPQHF.

This clonotype was detected ten times or more. J is TRBJ2-7 and V is TRBV28; 9 bases are shared with TRBD2. V trimming: 8 bases; J trimming: 0 bases; junction bases outside the gene matches: 8. Germline V gene data show CDR1 as MDHEN and CDR2 as SYDVKM. This CDR3 contains 15 residues. CDR3: CASVIAGASSYEQYF. For the CDR3, the DNA is TGTGCCAGCGTCATAGCGGGGGCTAGCTCCTACGAGCAGTACTTC. Looking up the rest from reference TRBV28 and TRBJ2-7 gives the full variable domain: DVKVTQSSRYLVKRTGEKVFLECVQDMDHENMFWYRQDPGLGLRLIYFSYDVKMKEKGDIPEGYSVSREKKERFSLILESASTNQTSMYLCASVIAGASSYEQYFGPGTRLTVT.

The rearrangement joins TRBV27 to TRBJ2-5, with D possibly TRBD1 on 6 matching bases. This CDR3 is 15 amino acids long. Per the germline V gene, CDR1 is MNHEY and CDR2 is SMNVEV (reference sequence). V lost 1 base to trimming and J lost 3 bases, with 12 bases between them. The DNA of the CDR3 is TGTGCCAGCAGTTTATTTTGGCAGGGGAAAGAGACCCAGTACTTC. Translating gives CASSLFWQGKETQYF.

This clonotype was counted at least ten times. The rearrangement links TRBV12-5 to TRBJ1-6, with D perhaps TRBD1 (5 bases). Germline V gene lookup returns CDR1 LGHNT and CDR2 FRNRAP. The CDR3 loop spans 17 amino acids. With 0 bases removed from V and 4 bases from J, the gap between germline ends came to 13 bases. CDR3 sequence reads: CASGLVQAQVYNSPLHF. The CDR3 coding sequence is TGTGCTAGTGGTTTGGTACAGGCGCAGGTGTATAATTCACCCCTCCACTTT.

In its sample, this clonotype was seen a few times. The rearrangement joins TRBV14 to TRBJ2-5; no clear D. The CDR3 extends over 12 amino acids. The V end was cut by 0 bases, the J end by 5 bases, with 4 bases between. From germline, CDR1 is SGHDN and CDR2 FVKESK. This CDR3 is CASSQDWETQYF. The CDR3 DNA follows: TGTGCCAGCAGCCAAGATTGGGAGACCCAGTACTTC.

The J gene is TRBJ2-7, the V gene TRBV12-3 or TRBV12-4, with TRBD1 as a possible D gene (6 bases). This CDR3 has 14 residues. Between the trimmed V and J ends, which lost 7 bases and 1 base, there was a span of 14 bases. In DNA, the CDR3 is TGTGCCAGCACCGGACAGTACCCGTCCTACGAGCAGTACTTC. Its translation: CASTGQYPSYEQYF.

This clonotype was counted ten times or more. The chain combines TRBV5-1 with TRBJ2-7; 9 bases are shared with TRBD1. V was clipped by 4 bases and J by 4 bases; unmatched bases: 6. Germline CDR1 and CDR2: SGHRS and YFSETQ. The CDR3 runs to 14 residues. CDR3 amino acids: CASSPRQGVYEQYF. The CDR3 nucleotides read TGCGCCAGCAGCCCACGACAGGGGGTTTACGAGCAGTACTTC.

This clonotype came up many times. The junction and the germline gene differ at one end; a read error may be behind it. This CDR3 reads CASSPLAGNSLF. The CDR3 nucleotides are TGTGCCAGCAGCCCCTTAGCGGGAAATTCCCTATTC. The V gene is TRBV7-8, the J gene TRBJ2-7; 8 nucleotides match TRBD2. The CDR3 length is 12 residues. Germline V gives CDR1 SGHVS, CDR2 FQNEAQ.

The chain uses TRBV6-2 or TRBV6-3 and TRBJ2-5, with D maybe TRBD1 (6 bases). Germline loops: CDR1 MNHEY, CDR2 SVGEGT. This CDR3 comprises 18 residues. V dropped 2 bases and J dropped 4 bases, with 23 bases sitting between them. The CDR3 DNA follows: TGTGCCAGCAGTTACAGGCCGACAGGCAGGGCTGGGAGAGAGACCCAGTACTTC. Translation gives CASSYRPTGRAGRETQYF.